The rows below give T cell receptor beta chains drawn from one sample of a study of cytomegalovirus exposure and HLA in healthy donors. Assay: immunoSEQ multiplex PCR; the TCRdb copy retains only in-frame clones and omits some. The sample holds a few hundred thousand clones, 81% seen once. What was sequenced was PBMCs. These TCRs come from a woman in her sixties or seventies in good health and CMV-seropositive. The CDR3 runs from the conserved cysteine through the conserved F or W. The size entry is marked missing in some rows and otherwise reads once, few, many or a size class.

NA,TRBJ1-2,TRBV18,CASSPQGLDYGYTF
NA,TRBJ1-5,TRBV29-1,CSVEVAGNSNQPQHF
NA,TRBJ1-1,TRBV7-9,CASSLGTLNTEAFF
NA,NA,TRBV7-9,CASSSLASGSYEQYF
NA,TRBJ2-7,TRBV6-5,CASSPGTDYEQYF
NA,TRBJ1-2,TRBV10-3,CAISLQGDYGYTF
once,TRBJ2-5,TRBV5-1,CASSSSGINQETQYF
NA,TRBJ2-2,TRBV28,CASSPGTGYTGELFF
NA,TRBJ2-1,TRBV28,CASRGGGNEQFF
NA,TRBJ2-3,TRBV4-1,CASSQDVGAFTDTQYF
NA,TRBJ2-1,TRBV5-1,CASSPHWSRDNEQFF
NA,TRBJ2-7,TRBV27,CASSPRGGYVHEQYF
NA,TRBJ2-5,TRBV7-7,CASSARGQTQYF
once,TRBJ1-2,TRBV7-9,CASSLLGQGGYGYTF
NA,TRBJ1-1,TRBV10-1,CATRSNQNTEAFF
few,TRBJ1-1,TRBV6-5,CASKGQLNTEAFF
NA,TRBJ2-7,TRBV15,CATSRELTYEQYF
few,TRBJ1-5,TRBV28,CASSGEGGPGQPQHF
NA,TRBJ1-1,TRBV7-3,CASSLTQGTEAFF
NA,TRBJ2-1,TRBV5-1,CASSFALTSGSLNEQFF
NA,NA,TRBV28,CASRLTGTRYEQYF
NA,TRBJ2-2,TRBV7-3,CEKRERELFF
few,TRBJ1-3,TRBV6-5,CASRSSGGGGNTIYF
NA,TRBJ1-1,TRBV11-2,CASSLGANMNTEAFF
NA,TRBJ1-2,TRBV6-6,CASSYGTGEYGYTF
NA,TRBJ2-1,TRBV19,CASSPGGSGRLLDGEQFF
NA,TRBJ1-1,TRBV6-6,CASELGQMNTEAFF
NA,TRBJ1-5,TRBV5-1,CASSLEGGNQPQHF
NA,TRBJ1-1,TRBV28,CASSFSLRAEAFF
NA,TRBJ2-1,TRBV19,CASSLAGGTNEQFF
NA,TRBJ1-2,TRBV25-1,CASSLRDRANYGYTF
NA,TRBJ2-5,TRBV2,CASSEIAGHQETQYF
NA,TRBJ1-4,TRBV4-1,CASRKTGQGNEKLFF
NA,TRBJ1-4,TRBV5-1,CASSFRAPNEKLFF
once,TRBJ2-7,TRBV4-1,CASSRGPYEQYF
NA,TRBJ2-1,TRBV19,CASSIPNVVQGNEQFF
NA,TRBJ2-6,TRBV4-1,CASSQEGRGRPGANVLTF
NA,TRBJ1-1,TRBV30,CAWTTGSLNTEAFF
once,TRBJ1-4,TRBV5-1,CASSLGTGGWGTNEKLFF
NA,TRBJ1-1,TRBV7-7,CASSLARGTEAFF